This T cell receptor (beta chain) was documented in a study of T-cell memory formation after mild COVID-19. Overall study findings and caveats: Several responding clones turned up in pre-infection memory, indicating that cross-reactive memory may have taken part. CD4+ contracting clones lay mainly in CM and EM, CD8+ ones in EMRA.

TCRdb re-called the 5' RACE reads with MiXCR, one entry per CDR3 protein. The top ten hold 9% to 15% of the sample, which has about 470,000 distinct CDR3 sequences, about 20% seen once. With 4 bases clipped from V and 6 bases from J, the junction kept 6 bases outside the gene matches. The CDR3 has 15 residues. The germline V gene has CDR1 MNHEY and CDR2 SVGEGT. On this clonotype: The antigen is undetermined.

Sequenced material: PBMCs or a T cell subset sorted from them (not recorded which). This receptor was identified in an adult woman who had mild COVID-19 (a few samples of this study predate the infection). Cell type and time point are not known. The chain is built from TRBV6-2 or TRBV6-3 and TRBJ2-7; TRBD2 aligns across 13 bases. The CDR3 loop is CASSLWTSGSGEQYF. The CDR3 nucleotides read TGTGCCAGCAGTTTGTGGACTAGCGGGAGCGGCGAGCAGTACTTC.